A selection of T cell receptor beta chains follows, all from one sample in a study of blood T cells in healthy people across ages. TCRdb itself ran the 5' RACE reads through MiXCR, one entry per CDR3 protein. This sample yields roughly 800,000 distinct CDR3 sequences, of which 58% are seen a single time; roughly 22% belongs to the top ten. Input material: blood. Receptor source: a man aged 25 to 45 in good health. Both conserved end residues are part of each CDR3. A D gene is named only where the DNA matches it firmly. The listing skips clone size in some rows; elsewhere it reads once, few, many or a size class.

V	size	D	J	DNA	CDR3
TRBV5-1	few	TRBD2	TRBJ2-1	TGCGCCAGCAGGTTGGGACTAGCCATAATCAATGAGCAGTTCTTC	CASRLGLAIINEQFF
TRBV7-2	few	.	TRBJ2-3	TGTGCCAGCAGCTCCCCCCGAGGGCAGCTCACAGATACGCAGTATTTT	CASSSPRGQLTDTQYF
TRBV25-1	few	.	TRBJ1-5	TGTGCCAGCAGCGGGGGGGGCCGGAGCAATCAGCCCCAGCATTTT	CASSGGGRSNQPQHF
TRBV29-1	.	.	TRBJ2-1	TGCAGCGTTGCCGCACAGGGAGGCGATGAGCAGTTCTTC	CSVAAQGGDEQFF
TRBV9	.	.	TRBJ1-2	TGTGCCAGCTCCGTCGGGGCGCTTAACTATGGCTACACCTTC	CASSVGALNYGYTF
TRBV5-1	.	.	TRBJ1-2	TGCGCCAGCAGCTTGAACTCGGGTTATGAGAACTATGGCTACACCTTC	CASSLNSGYENYGYTF
TRBV7-2	.	.	TRBJ2-3	TGTGCCAGCAGCTTAGCGTATACTCAAGCCCCAGATACGCAGTATTTT	CASSLAYTQAPDTQYF
TRBV29-1	.	TRBD2	TRBJ2-7	TGCAGCGTTGAAGATAGGGCTAGCGGGCGCTACGAGCAGTACTTC	CSVEDRASGRYEQYF
TRBV7-9	.	TRBD2	TRBJ2-5	TGTGCCAGCAGCAAAAGTATAGGACTAGTGGTTCAAGAGACCCAGTACTTC	CASSKSIGLVVQETQYF
TRBV7-3	.	.	TRBJ2-1	TGTGCCAGCAGCCCTAACGGGGATGAGCAGTTCTTC	CASSPNGDEQFF
TRBV7-9	many	TRBD2	TRBJ2-7	TGTGCCAGCAGCTCTAGCGCGTCTAGCGGGAGGTACTTATCCTACGAGCAGTACTTC	CASSSSASSGRYLSYEQYF
TRBV7-2	.	TRBD2	TRBJ2-7	TGTGCCAGCAGCTTAGTGGGAGGGCGCTACGAGCAGTACTTC	CASSLVGGRYEQYF
TRBV20-1	.	.	TRBJ1-2	TGCAGTCCAAGCCAGCAGACCTCCTATGGCTACACCTTC	CSPSQQTSYGYTF
TRBV7-2	few	TRBD1	TRBJ1-2	TGTGCCAGCAGCCCCCAAAACAGGGGAGGCTATGGCTACACCTTC	CASSPQNRGGYGYTF
TRBV28	once	TRBD1	TRBJ1-2	TGTGCCAGCAGTTTTCCCCGCCGACAGGGACCTCGGGGTGGCTACACCTTC	CASSFPRRQGPRGGYTF
TRBV27	few	.	TRBJ2-1	TGTGCCAGCAGTCACAGGGTATCGTACTACAATGAGCAGTTCTTC	CASSHRVSYYNEQFF
TRBV4-3	.	.	TRBJ2-1	TGCGCCAGCAGCCCGGGGTGGAGGAGGGCCTACAATGAGCAGTTCTTC	CASSPGWRRAYNEQFF
TRBV10-3	many	.	TRBJ1-6	TGTGCCATCAGTGAGTCCCACCGGGACACGAATTCACCCCTCCACTTT	CAISESHRDTNSPLHF
TRBV10-3	.	TRBD2	TRBJ2-7	TGTGCCATCAGTGAGGCGGGAGGGCCCCGCGAGCAGTACTTC	CAISEAGGPREQYF
TRBV7-3	.	.	TRBJ2-1	TGTGCCAGCAGTTTAGCAACGCCAGGGGACAATGAGCAGTTCTTC	CASSLATPGDNEQFF
TRBV6-2/TRBV6-3	once	.	TRBJ1-2	TGTGCTAGCAGTTACCCACAGCATAACTATGGCTACACCTTC	CASSYPQHNYGYTF
TRBV11-1	.	.	TRBJ2-7	TGTGCCAGCAGCTTACGTTTCGGAGAGGGGCGAAACTACGAGCAGTACTTC	CASSLRFGEGRNYEQYF
TRBV5-1	few	.	TRBJ2-5	TGCGCCAGCAGCTTGAGGATAACCCAACAAGAGACCCAGTACTTC	CASSLRITQQETQYF
TRBV29-1	.	.	TRBJ2-1	TGCAGCGTTGAAGAAGCGGAGAACAATGAGCAGTTCTTC	CSVEEAENNEQFF
TRBV7-2	.	.	TRBJ2-7	TGTGCCAGCAGCCCCCAGGACGGTCCCTACGAGCAGTACTTC	CASSPQDGPYEQYF
TRBV7-6	.	TRBD2	TRBJ2-5	TGTGCCAGCAGCGCGGGCGAGACAGGTCCCTTTGGGACTAGCGCCAATGAGCAGTACTTC	CASSAGETGPFGTSANEQYF
TRBV5-1	few	.	TRBJ1-1	TGCGCCAGCAGCTTGGGTTTGGGGACGGTGAACACTGAAGCTTTCTTT	CASSLGLGTVNTEAFF
TRBV5-1	.	.	TRBJ1-1	TGCGCCAGCAGCTTGGCCTGGATGAACACTGAAGCTTTCTTT	CASSLAWMNTEAFF